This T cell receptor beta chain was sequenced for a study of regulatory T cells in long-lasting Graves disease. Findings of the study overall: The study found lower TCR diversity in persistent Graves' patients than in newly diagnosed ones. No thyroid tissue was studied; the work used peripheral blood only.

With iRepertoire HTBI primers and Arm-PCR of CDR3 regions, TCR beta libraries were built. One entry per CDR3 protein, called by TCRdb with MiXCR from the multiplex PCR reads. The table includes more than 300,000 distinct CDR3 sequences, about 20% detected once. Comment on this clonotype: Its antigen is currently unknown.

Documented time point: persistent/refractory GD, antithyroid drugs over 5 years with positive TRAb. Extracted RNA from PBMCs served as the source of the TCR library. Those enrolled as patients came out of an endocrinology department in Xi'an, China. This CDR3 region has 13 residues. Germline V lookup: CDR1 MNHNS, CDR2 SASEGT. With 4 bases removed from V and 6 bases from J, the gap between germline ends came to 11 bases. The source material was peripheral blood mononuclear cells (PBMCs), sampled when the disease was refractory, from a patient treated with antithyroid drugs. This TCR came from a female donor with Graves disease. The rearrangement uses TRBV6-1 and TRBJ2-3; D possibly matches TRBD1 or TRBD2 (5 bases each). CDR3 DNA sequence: TGTGCCAGCAGTGTGGGGACGGGGGATACGCAGTATTTT. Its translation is CASSVGTGDTQYF.